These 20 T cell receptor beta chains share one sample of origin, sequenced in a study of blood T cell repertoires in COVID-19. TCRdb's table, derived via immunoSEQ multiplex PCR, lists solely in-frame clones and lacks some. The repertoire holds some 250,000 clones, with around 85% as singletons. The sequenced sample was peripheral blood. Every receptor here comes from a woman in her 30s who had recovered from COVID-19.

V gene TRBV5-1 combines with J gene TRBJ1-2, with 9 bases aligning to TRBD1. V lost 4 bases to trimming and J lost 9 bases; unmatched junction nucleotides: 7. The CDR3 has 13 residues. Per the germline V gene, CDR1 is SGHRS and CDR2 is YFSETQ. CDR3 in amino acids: CASSEGQGGSYTF. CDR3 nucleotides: TGCGCCAGCAGCGAGGGACAGGGAGGGAGCTACACCTTC.

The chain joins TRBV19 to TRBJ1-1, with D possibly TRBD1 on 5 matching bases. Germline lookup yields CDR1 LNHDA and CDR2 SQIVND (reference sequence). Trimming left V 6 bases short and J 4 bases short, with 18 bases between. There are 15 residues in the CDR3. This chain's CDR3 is CASRGLLREVTEAFF. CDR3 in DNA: TGTGCCAGTAGGGGGCTACTCCGGGAGGTCACTGAAGCTTTCTTT.

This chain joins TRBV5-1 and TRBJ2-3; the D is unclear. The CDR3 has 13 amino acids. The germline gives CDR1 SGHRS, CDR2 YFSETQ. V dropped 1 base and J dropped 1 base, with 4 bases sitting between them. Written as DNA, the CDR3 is TGCGCCAGCAGCTTGCCAGGCACAGATACGCAGTATTTT. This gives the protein CASSLPGTDTQYF.

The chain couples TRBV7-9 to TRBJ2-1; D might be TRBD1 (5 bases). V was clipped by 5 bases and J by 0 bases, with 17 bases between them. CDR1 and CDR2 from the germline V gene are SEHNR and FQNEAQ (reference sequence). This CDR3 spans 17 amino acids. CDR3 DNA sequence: TGTGCCAGCAGCCTCCGGCAGGGCGTAGCCTCCTACAATGAGCAGTTCTTC. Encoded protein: CASSLRQGVASYNEQFF.

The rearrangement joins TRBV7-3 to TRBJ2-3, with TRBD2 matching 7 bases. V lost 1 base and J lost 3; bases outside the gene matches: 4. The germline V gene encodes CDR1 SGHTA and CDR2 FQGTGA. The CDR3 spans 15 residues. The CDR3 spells CASSLMGGYTDTQYF. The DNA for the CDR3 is TGTGCCAGCAGCTTAATGGGGGGGTATACAGATACGCAGTATTTT.

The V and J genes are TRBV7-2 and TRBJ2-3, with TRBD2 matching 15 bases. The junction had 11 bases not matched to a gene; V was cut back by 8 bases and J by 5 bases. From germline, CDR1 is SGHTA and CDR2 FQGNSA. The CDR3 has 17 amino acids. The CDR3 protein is CASRGLAGGRRGDTQYF. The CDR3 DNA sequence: TGTGCCAGCCGCGGACTAGCGGGGGGGCGGAGGGGAGATACGCAGTATTTT.

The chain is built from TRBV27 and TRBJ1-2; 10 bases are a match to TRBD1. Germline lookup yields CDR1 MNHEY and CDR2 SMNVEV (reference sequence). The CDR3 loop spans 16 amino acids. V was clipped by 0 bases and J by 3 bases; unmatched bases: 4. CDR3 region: CASSLSPGQGYYGYTF. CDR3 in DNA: TGTGCCAGCAGTTTATCCCCGGGACAGGGGTACTATGGCTACACCTTC.

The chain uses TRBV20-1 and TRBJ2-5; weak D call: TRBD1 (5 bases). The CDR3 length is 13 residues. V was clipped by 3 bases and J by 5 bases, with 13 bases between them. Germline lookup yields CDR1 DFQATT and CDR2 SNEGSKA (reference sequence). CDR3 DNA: TGCAGTGCTAGTGTTCAGGGTGGGGAGACCCAGTACTTC. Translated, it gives CSASVQGGETQYF.

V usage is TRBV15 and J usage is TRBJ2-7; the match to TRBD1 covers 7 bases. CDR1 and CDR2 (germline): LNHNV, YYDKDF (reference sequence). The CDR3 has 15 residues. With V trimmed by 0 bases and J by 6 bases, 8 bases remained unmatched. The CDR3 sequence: CATSRDLGGDGEQYF. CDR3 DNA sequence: TGTGCCACCAGCAGAGATCTAGGGGGCGATGGCGAGCAGTACTTC.

CDR3 nucleotide sequence: TGTGCCAGCAGCCGCGCTACCGGGACATCCGAGACCCAGTACTTC. As protein: CASSRATGTSETQYF. The chain employs TRBV7-2 and TRBJ2-5; tentative D call: TRBD1 (6 bases). The V and J ends lost 5 bases and 5 bases respectively, with 18 bases between them. CDR3 length: 15 residues. The V gene's germline CDR1 is SGHTA and CDR2 FQGNSA.

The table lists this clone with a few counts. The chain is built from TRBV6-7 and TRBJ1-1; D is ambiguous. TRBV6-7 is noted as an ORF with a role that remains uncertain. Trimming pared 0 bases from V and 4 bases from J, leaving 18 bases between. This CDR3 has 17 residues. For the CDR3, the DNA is TGTGCCAGCAGTTACTCGCGGGCTGATGAGGGATCCACTGAAGCTTTCTTT. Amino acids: CASSYSRADEGSTEAFF.

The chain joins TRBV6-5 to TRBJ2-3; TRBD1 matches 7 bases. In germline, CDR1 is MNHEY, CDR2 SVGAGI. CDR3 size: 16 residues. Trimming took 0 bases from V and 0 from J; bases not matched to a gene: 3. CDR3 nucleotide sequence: TGTGCCAGCAGTTACTCAGGGGGCGTTAGCACAGATACGCAGTATTTT. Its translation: CASSYSGGVSTDTQYF.

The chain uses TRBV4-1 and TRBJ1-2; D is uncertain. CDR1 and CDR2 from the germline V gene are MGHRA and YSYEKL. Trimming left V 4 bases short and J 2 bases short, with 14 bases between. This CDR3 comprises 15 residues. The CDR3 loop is CASSPQVGSNYGYTF. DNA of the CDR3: TGCGCCAGCAGCCCTCAGGTAGGCAGCAACTATGGCTACACCTTC.

CDR3 amino acids: CASSPDRWADTQYF. The CDR3 coding sequence is TGTGCCAGCAGCCCGGACAGGTGGGCAGATACGCAGTATTTT. This chain connects TRBV5-6 to TRBJ2-3, with 7 bases aligning to TRBD1. The CDR3 is 14 residues long. J lost 4 bases, V lost 4 bases, and 6 bases had no gene match. Germline loops: CDR1 SGHDT, CDR2 YYEEEE. The whole variable domain, remainder taken from reference TRBV5-6 and TRBJ2-3, is DAGVTQSPTHLIKTRGQQVTLRCSPKSGHDTVSWYQQALGQGPQFIFQYYEEEERQRGNFPDRFSGHQFPNYSSELNVNALLLGDSALYLCASSPDRWADTQYFGPGTRLTVL.

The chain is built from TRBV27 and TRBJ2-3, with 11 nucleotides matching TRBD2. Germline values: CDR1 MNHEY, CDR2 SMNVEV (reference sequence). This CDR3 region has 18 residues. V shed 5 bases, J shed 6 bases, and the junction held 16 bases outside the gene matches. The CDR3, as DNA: TGTGCCAGCAGTCCAAGAACGACTAGCGGGGCCCCGGGCGATACGCAGTATTTT. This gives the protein CASSPRTTSGAPGDTQYF.

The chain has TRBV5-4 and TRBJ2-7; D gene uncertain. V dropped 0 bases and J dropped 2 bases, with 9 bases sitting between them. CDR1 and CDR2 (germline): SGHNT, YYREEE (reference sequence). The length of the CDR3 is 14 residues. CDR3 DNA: TGTGCCAGCAGCTTGGCCACAGAGACCTACGAGCAGTACTTC. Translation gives CASSLATETYEQYF. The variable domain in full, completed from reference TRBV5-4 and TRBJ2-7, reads ETGVTQSPTHLIKTRGQQVTLRCSSQSGHNTVSWYQQALGQGPQFIFQYYREEENGRGNFPPRFSGLQFPNYSSELNVNALELDDSALYLCASSLATETYEQYFGPGTRLTVT.

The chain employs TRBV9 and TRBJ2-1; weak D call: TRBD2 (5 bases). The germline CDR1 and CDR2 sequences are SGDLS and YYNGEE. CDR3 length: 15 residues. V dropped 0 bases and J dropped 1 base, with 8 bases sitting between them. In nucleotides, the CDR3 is TGTGCCAGCAGCGTAGCCGGGAAGTCCTACAATGAGCAGTTCTTC. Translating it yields CASSVAGKSYNEQFF. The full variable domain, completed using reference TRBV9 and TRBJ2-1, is DSGVTQTPKHLITATGQRVTLRCSPRSGDLSVYWYQQSLDQGLQFLIQYYNGEERAKGNILERFSAQQFPDLHSELNLSSLELGDSALYFCASSVAGKSYNEQFFGPGTRLTVL.

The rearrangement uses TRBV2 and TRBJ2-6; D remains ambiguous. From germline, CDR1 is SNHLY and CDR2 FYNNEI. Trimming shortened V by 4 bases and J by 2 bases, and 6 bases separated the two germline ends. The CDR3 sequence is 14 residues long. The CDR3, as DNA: TGTGCCAGCAGTGCGCGAACTGGGGCCAACGTCCTGACTTTC. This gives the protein CASSARTGANVLTF.

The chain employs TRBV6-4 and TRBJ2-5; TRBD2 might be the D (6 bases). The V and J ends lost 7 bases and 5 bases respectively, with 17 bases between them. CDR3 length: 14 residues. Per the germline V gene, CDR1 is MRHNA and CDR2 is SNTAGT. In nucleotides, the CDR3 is TGTGCCAGCAATAGGGACTTATTCTGGGAGACCCAGTACTTC. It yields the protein CASNRDLFWETQYF.

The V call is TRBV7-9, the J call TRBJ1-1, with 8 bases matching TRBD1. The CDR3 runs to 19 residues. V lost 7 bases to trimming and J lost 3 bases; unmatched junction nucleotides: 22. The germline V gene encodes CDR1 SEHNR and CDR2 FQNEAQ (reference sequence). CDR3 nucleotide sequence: TGTGCCAGCACCAATTTCCCTGGGGACAGGCAGCGCGGGGACACTGAAGCTTTCTTT. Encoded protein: CASTNFPGDRQRGDTEAFF. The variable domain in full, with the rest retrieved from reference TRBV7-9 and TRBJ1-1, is DTGVSQNPRHKITKRGQNVTFRCDPISEHNRLYWYRQTLGQGPEFLTYFQNEAQLEKSRLLSDRFSAERPKGSFSTLEIQRTEQGDSAMYLCASTNFPGDRQRGDTEAFFGQGTRLTVV.